Below are 18 T cell receptor beta chains sequenced from a single sample in a study of cytomegalovirus exposure and HLA in healthy donors. The PCR made use of 60 Vbeta and 13 Jbeta primers. The protocol was immunoSEQ multiplex PCR, while the TCRdb copy is restricted to in-frame clones and leaves out a portion. The sample records roughly 180,000 clones, roughly 84% being singletons. The material sequenced was PBMCs. The receptors originated from a boy between 10 and 17 years old in good health and CMV-seronegative.

J is TRBJ2-1 and V is TRBV9; 7 bases are a match to TRBD2. The V and J ends lost 3 bases and 10 bases, in that order; junction bases with no gene match: 10. The CDR3 covers 14 residues. Germline values: CDR1 SGDLS, CDR2 YYNGEE. The chain's CDR3 is CASSATGLVIEQFF. CDR3 nucleotides: TGTGCCAGCAGCGCGACCGGACTAGTAATCGAGCAGTTCTTC. Full variable domain (rest looked up from reference TRBV9 and TRBJ2-1): DSGVTQTPKHLITATGQRVTLRCSPRSGDLSVYWYQQSLDQGLQFLIQYYNGEERAKGNILERFSAQQFPDLHSELNLSSLELGDSALYFCASSATGLVIEQFFGPGTRLTVL.

This chain's CDR3 is CASSPRWTGAGNTIYF. The CDR3 nucleotides read TGTGCCAGCAGTCCTCGTTGGACAGGCGCTGGAAACACCATATATTTT. The J gene is TRBJ1-3, the V gene TRBV2; 7 bases match TRBD1. Unmatched junction bases numbered 9, after V lost 5 bases and J lost 2 bases. Per germline, CDR1 SNHLY and CDR2 FYNNEI. The CDR3 runs to 16 residues.

The V gene is TRBV6-5, the J gene TRBJ2-3, with D perhaps matching TRBD1 (5 bases). Trimming pared 8 bases from V and 3 bases from J, leaving 9 bases between. This CDR3 contains 12 residues. Looked up from germline, CDR1 is MNHEY and CDR2 is SVGAGI. In DNA form, the CDR3 reads TGTGCCAGCGCCCCAGGGACAGATACGCAGTATTTT. Translated, it gives CASAPGTDTQYF.

V is TRBV4-1 and J is TRBJ2-1; D may be TRBD2 (5 bases). Trimming took off 3 bases at V and 6 bases at J, with 9 bases between the two ends. The germline gives CDR1 MGHRA, CDR2 YSYEKL. The length of the CDR3 is 13 residues. Written as DNA, the CDR3 is TGCGCCAGCAGCCACCCGGAGGCCAATGAGCAGTTCTTC. Translation: CASSHPEANEQFF.

This clone was seen only a few times. The gene calls are TRBV19 and TRBJ1-2; TRBD1 matches 9 bases. V was clipped by 2 bases and J by 8 bases; unmatched bases: 9. This CDR3 has 15 amino acids. Germline loops: CDR1 LNHDA, CDR2 SQIVND (reference sequence). The CDR3 DNA follows: TGTGCCAGTAGTATAAGAGGGGACAGGGTGTCCGGCTACACCTTC. Translating gives CASSIRGDRVSGYTF.

The chain has TRBV5-1 and TRBJ2-1; 9 bases agree with TRBD2. The junction had 13 bases not matched to a gene; V was cut back by 4 bases and J by 5 bases. Looked up from germline, CDR1 is SGHRS and CDR2 is YFSETQ. The CDR3 covers 17 residues. DNA of the CDR3: TGCGCCAGCAGCCTTGGGGTGGCCGGACTAGCGAACAATGAGCAGTTCTTC. This encodes CASSLGVAGLANNEQFF.

V is TRBV4-2 and J is TRBJ2-2; the D gene is possibly TRBD2 (7 bases). Looked up from germline, CDR1 is LGHNA and CDR2 is YNFKEQ. The CDR3 is made up of 16 amino acids. With 3 bases removed from V and 2 bases from J, the gap between germline ends came to 13 bases. The CDR3 region is CASSQGAGVNTGELFF. The CDR3 coding sequence is TGTGCCAGCAGCCAGGGGGCGGGGGTAAACACCGGGGAGCTGTTTTTT.

V and J are TRBV30 and TRBJ2-2, with 7 positions matching TRBD2. Germline CDR1 reads GTSNPN; CDR2 reads SVGIG (reference sequence). This CDR3 is built from 15 residues. Trimming took 0 bases from V and 4 from J; bases not matched to a gene: 5. CDR3 sequence: CAWSVPLAATGELFF. The CDR3 bases are TGTGCCTGGAGTGTCCCCCTAGCGGCCACCGGGGAGCTGTTTTTT.

The rearrangement uses TRBV7-3 and TRBJ2-6; D possibly corresponds to TRBD2 (6 bases). Germline values: CDR1 SGHTA, CDR2 FQGTGA. This CDR3 has 16 amino acids. V lost 5 bases and J lost 0, with 11 bases in between. The CDR3 reads CASSPDGGSGANVLTF. CDR3 DNA sequence: TGTGCCAGCAGCCCCGACGGGGGCTCTGGGGCCAACGTCCTGACTTTC. Filled out from reference TRBV7-3 and TRBJ2-6, the complete variable domain reads GAGVSQTPSNKVTEKGKYVELRCDPISGHTALYWYRQSLGQGPEFLIYFQGTGAADDSGLPNDRFFAVRPEGSVSTLKIQRTERGDSAVYLCASSPDGGSGANVLTFGAGSRLTVL.

This chain links TRBV18 with TRBJ1-5, with a possible D match to TRBD1 (6 bases). Germline V gene data show CDR1 as KGHSH and CDR2 as LQKENI. The germline V and J ends were trimmed by 6 bases and 4 bases, with 13 bases remaining between them. This CDR3 has 14 amino acids. The chain's CDR3 is CASSPDSTNQPQHF. CDR3 bases: TGTGCCAGCTCCCCGGACAGTACTAATCAGCCCCAGCATTTT.

The chain links TRBV2 to TRBJ2-1, with D tentatively TRBD2 (7 bases). Germline values: CDR1 SNHLY, CDR2 FYNNEI. V was shortened by 6 bases and J by 3 bases, with 12 bases between the two germline ends. This CDR3 region has 14 residues. CDR3 bases: TGTGCCAGCAGGGGGGGGGCGGGCTACAATGAGCAGTTCTTC. Its protein product is CASRGGAGYNEQFF.

The chain uses TRBV18 and TRBJ1-5, with a weak D call TRBD1 (5 bases). The germline CDR1 and CDR2 sequences are KGHSH and LQKENI. This CDR3 is built from 15 residues. The ends were cut back, 3 bases at V and 0 bases at J, with 9 bases in the middle. DNA of the CDR3: TGTGCCAGCTCACCGACAGCCGATAGCAATCAGCCCCAGCATTTT. Encoded protein: CASSPTADSNQPQHF.

V usage is TRBV30 and J usage is TRBJ1-2, with a weak D call TRBD1 (5 bases). Trimming took 5 bases from V and 7 from J, leaving 26 bases between them. This CDR3 is built from 16 residues. Germline V gene lookup returns CDR1 GTSNPN and CDR2 SVGIG (reference sequence). This chain's CDR3 is CAWEGIGGTARGGYTF. CDR3 DNA sequence: TGTGCCTGGGAGGGAATTGGAGGGACCGCGCGGGGTGGCTACACCTTC.

The chain has TRBV5-6 and TRBJ1-2; no reliable D call. Germline loops: CDR1 SGHDT, CDR2 YYEEEE. The CDR3 is made up of 11 amino acids. V was pared by 4 bases and J by 6 bases, with 7 bases between. CDR3 amino acids: CASSISDGYTF. The CDR3 DNA reads TGTGCCAGCAGCATCAGCGATGGCTACACCTTC.

The rearrangement uses TRBV28 and TRBJ2-6; the D gene is possibly TRBD1 (5 bases). V was shortened by 2 bases and J by 3 bases, with 26 bases between the two germline ends. The CDR3 has 21 residues. CDR1 MDHEN and CDR2 SYDVKM come from the germline V gene. CDR3: CASSLPLQGYHHGLGANVLTF. The CDR3 DNA reads TGTGCCAGCAGTTTACCTCTCCAGGGCTACCATCACGGGCTTGGGGCCAACGTCCTGACTTTC.

As DNA, the CDR3 is TGCGCCAGCAGCCAAGAGGCGTGGGGGCTCTTCTCCTACAATGAGCAGTTCTTC. Protein product: CASSQEAWGLFSYNEQFF. V and J are TRBV4-3 and TRBJ2-1; D possibly corresponds to TRBD1 (6 bases). V shed 0 bases and J shed 0 bases, with 15 bases lying between them. CDR3 size: 18 residues. The germline V gene encodes CDR1 LGHNA and CDR2 YSLEER.

This clone occurred a few times. The rearrangement uses TRBV6-1 and TRBJ1-1; D not certain. Trimming shortened V by 3 bases and J by 5 bases, and 16 bases separated the two germline ends. The CDR3 spans 15 residues. In germline, CDR1 is MNHNS, CDR2 SASEGT. CDR3 in DNA: TGTGCCAGCAGTGACTTGGGCGGGTCGTGGACTGAAGCTTTCTTT. Translation: CASSDLGGSWTEAFF.

CDR3 in DNA: TGTGCCAGCAGCGGAAAAAGCGGGAACACCGGGGAGCTGTTTTTT. As protein: CASSGKSGNTGELFF. V is TRBV9 and J is TRBJ2-2; possible D gene TRBD2, 5 bases. Germline CDR1 SGDLS, CDR2 YYNGEE. The CDR3 spans 15 residues. V lost 3 bases and J 1 base, leaving 10 bases between the germline ends.